These 2 T cell receptor beta chains were sequenced from one sample in a study of cytomegalovirus exposure and HLA in healthy donors. Data came from immunoSEQ multiplex PCR; TCRdb stores just in-frame clones and leaves some out. The table records some 150,000 clones, 87% of them present only once. Sequencing was done on a sample of PBMCs. All receptors derive from a woman aged 30 to 39 in good health and CMV-seronegative.

About this clone: The sample carries other DNA sequences with the same CDR3. The gene calls are TRBV18 and TRBJ1-1; 7 nucleotides line up with TRBD1. This CDR3 has 15 residues. V was pared by 1 base and J by 0 bases, with 2 bases of the junction left unmatched. Germline V gene lookup returns CDR1 KGHSH and CDR2 LQKENI. The CDR3 here is CASSPQGALNTEAFF. In nucleotides, the CDR3 is TGTGCCAGCTCACCACAGGGGGCCTTGAACACTGAAGCTTTCTTT.

V and J are TRBV4-2 and TRBJ2-7, with D possibly being TRBD2 (7 bases). V was shortened by 3 bases and J by 2 bases, with 20 bases between the two germline ends. The CDR3 covers 17 residues. Germline V CDR1 and CDR2: LGHNA, YNFKEQ. CDR3 nucleotide sequence: TGTGCCAGCAGCCACCCCCCCAGCGCGGGGGCCCCCTACGAGCAGTACTTC. Amino acid sequence: CASSHPPSAGAPYEQYF.